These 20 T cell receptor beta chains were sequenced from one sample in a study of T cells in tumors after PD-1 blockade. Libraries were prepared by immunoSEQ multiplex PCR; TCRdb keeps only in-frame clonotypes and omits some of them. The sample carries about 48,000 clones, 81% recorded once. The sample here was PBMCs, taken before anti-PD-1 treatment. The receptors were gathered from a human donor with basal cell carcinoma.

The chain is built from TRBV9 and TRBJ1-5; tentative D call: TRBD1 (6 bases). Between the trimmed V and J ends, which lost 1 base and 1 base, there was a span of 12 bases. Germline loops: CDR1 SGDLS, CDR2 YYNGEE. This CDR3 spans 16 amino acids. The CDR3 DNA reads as TGTGCCAGCAGCGTATGGGGGGCAGCAAGCAATCAGCCCCAGCATTTT. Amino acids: CASSVWGAASNQPQHF.

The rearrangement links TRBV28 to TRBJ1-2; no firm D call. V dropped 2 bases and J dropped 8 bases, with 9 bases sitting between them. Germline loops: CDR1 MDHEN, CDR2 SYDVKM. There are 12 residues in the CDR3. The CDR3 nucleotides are TGTGCCAGCAGTTTAGGAGGGTTGGGCTACACCTTC. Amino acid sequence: CASSLGGLGYTF.

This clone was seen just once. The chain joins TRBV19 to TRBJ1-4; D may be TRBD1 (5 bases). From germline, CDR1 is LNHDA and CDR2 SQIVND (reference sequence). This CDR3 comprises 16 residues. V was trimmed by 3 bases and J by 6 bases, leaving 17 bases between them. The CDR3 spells CASSILGEGQDEKLFF. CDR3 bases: TGTGCCAGTAGTATTCTAGGGGAGGGCCAGGATGAAAAACTGTTTTTT. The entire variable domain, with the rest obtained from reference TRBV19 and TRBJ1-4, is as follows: DGGITQSPKYLFRKEGQNVTLSCEQNLNHDAMYWYRQDPGQGLRLIYYSQIVNDFQKGDIAEGYSVSREKKESFPLTVTSAQKNPTAFYLCASSILGEGQDEKLFFGSGTQLSVL.

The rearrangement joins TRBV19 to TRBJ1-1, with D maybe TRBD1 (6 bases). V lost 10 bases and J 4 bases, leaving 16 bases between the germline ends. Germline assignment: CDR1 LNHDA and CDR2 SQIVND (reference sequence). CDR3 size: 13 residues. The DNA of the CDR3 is TGTGCCACCGCCAGGACAGAGACCACTGAAGCTTTCTTT. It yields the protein CATARTETTEAFF.

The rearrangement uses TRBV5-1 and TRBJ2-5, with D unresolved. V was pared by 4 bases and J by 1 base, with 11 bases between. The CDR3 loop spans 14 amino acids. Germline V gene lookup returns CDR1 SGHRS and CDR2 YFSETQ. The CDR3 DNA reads TGCGCCAGCAGCAAGGACGGATCCCAAGAGACCCAGTACTTC. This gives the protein CASSKDGSQETQYF.

CDR3 nucleotide sequence: TGTGCCAGCAGCCCCCACGGGGGCCACGAGACCCAGTACTTC. It yields the protein CASSPHGGHETQYF. V usage is TRBV6-4 and J usage is TRBJ2-5; D is perhaps TRBD1 or TRBD2 (6 bases each). The CDR3 runs 14 residues. The germline gives CDR1 MRHNA, CDR2 SNTAGT. Trimming cost V 6 bases and J 5 bases, with 16 bases left between them.

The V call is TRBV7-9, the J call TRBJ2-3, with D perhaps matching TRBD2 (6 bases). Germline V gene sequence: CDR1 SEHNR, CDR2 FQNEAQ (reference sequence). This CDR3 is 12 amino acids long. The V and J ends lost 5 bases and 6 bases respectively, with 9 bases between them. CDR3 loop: CASSPRGDTQYF. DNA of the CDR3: TGTGCCAGCAGCCCCCGGGGGGATACGCAGTATTTT.

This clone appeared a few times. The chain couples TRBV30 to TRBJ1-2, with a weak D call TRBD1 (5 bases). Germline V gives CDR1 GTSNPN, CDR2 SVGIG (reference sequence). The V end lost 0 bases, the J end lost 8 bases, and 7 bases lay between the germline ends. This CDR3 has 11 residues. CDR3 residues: CAWSVQAGYTF. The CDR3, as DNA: TGTGCCTGGAGTGTACAGGCGGGCTACACCTTC.

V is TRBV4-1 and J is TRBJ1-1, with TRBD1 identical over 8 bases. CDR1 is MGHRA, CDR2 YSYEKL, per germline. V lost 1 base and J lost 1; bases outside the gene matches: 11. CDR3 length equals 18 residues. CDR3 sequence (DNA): TGCGCCAGCAGCCAAGGAGGAGGCAGGGGGCTCAGGAACACTGAAGCTTTCTTT. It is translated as CASSQGGGRGLRNTEAFF.

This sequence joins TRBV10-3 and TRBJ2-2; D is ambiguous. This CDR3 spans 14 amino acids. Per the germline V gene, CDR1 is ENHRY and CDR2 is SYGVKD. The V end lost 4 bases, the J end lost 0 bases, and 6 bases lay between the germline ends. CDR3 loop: CAISVDANTGELFF. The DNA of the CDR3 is TGTGCCATCAGTGTTGACGCGAACACCGGGGAGCTGTTTTTT.

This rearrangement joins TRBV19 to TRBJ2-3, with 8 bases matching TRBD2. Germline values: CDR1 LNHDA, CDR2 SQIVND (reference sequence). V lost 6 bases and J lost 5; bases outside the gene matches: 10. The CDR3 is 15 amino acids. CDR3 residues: CASSLRGGGGDTQYF. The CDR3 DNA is TGTGCCAGTAGCCTACGGGGGGGCGGTGGAGATACGCAGTATTTT.

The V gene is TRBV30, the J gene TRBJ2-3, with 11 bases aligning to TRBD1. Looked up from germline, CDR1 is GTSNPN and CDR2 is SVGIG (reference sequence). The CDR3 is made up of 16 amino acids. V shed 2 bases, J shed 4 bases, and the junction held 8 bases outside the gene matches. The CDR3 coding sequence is TGTGCCTGGAGTTTCCTTCCGGGACAGGGGGCAGATACGCAGTATTTT. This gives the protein CAWSFLPGQGADTQYF.

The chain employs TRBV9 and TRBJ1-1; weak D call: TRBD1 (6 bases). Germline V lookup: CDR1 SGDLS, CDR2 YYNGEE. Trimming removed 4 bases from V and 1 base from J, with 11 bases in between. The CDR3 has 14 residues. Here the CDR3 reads CASSPQTGNTEAFF. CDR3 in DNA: TGTGCCAGCAGCCCACAGACAGGGAACACTGAAGCTTTCTTT. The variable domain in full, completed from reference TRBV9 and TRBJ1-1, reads DSGVTQTPKHLITATGQRVTLRCSPRSGDLSVYWYQQSLDQGLQFLIQYYNGEERAKGNILERFSAQQFPDLHSELNLSSLELGDSALYFCASSPQTGNTEAFFGQGTRLTVV.

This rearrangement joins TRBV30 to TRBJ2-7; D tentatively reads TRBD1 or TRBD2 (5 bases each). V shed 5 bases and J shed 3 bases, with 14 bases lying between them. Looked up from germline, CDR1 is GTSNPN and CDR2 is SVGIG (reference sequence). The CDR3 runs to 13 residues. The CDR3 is CAWGGDRGYEQYF. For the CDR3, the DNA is TGTGCCTGGGGGGGAGACCGCGGCTACGAGCAGTACTTC.

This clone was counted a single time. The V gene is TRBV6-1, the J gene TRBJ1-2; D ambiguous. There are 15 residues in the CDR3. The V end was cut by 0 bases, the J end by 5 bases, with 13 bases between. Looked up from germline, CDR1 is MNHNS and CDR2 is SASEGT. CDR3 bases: TGTGCCAGCAGTGAAGCAGGAACGAAACTTTATGGCTACACCTTC. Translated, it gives CASSEAGTKLYGYTF.

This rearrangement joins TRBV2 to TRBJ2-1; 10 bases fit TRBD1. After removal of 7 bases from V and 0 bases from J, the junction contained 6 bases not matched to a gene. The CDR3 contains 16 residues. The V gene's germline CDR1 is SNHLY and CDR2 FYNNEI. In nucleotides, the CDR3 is TGTGCCAGCAAGGGCTGGGACAGGGGCTCCTACAATGAGCAGTTCTTC. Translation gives CASKGWDRGSYNEQFF.

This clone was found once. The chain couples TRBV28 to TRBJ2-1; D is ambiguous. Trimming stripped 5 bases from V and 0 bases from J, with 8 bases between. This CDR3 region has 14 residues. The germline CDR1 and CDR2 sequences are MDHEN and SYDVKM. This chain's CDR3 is CASSGPSSYNEQFF. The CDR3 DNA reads TGTGCCAGCAGTGGACCAAGCTCCTACAATGAGCAGTTCTTC.

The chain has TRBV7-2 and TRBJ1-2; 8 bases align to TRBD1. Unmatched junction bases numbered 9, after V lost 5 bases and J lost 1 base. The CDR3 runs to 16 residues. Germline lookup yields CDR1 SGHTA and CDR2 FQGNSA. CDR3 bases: TGTGCCAGCAGCCTTGGCAGGGGGCGCCTTAACTATGGCTACACCTTC. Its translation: CASSLGRGRLNYGYTF.

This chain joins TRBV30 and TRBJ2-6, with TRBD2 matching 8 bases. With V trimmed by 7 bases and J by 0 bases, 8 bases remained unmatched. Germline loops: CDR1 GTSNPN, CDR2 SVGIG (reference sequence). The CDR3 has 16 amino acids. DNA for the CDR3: TGTGCCTTCGGGGGGCGGGGGGCCTCTGGGGCCAACGTCCTGACTTTC. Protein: CAFGGRGASGANVLTF.

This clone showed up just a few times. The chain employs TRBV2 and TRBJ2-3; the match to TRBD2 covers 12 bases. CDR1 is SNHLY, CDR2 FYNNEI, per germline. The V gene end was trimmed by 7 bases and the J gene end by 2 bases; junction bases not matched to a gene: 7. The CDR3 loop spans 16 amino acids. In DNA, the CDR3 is TGTGCCAGCATCATTGCTAGCGGGGGGGTCACAGATACGCAGTATTTT. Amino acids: CASIIASGGVTDTQYF.